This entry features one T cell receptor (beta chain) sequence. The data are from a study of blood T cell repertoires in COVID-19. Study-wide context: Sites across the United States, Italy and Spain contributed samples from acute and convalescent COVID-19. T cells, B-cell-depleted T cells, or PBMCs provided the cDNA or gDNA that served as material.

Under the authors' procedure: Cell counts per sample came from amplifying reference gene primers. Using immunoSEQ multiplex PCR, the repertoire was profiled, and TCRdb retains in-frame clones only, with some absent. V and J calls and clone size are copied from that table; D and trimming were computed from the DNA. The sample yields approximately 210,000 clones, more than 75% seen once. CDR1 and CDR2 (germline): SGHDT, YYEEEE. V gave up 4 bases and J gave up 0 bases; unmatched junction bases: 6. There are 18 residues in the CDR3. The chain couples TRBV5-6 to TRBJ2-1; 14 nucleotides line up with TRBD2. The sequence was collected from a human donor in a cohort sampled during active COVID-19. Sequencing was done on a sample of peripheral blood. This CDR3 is CASSVGLAGGPSYNEQFF. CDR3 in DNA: TGTGCCAGCAGCGTAGGACTAGCGGGGGGCCCCTCCTACAATGAGCAGTTCTTC.